This T cell receptor beta chain came from a study of response to subunit inactivated influenza vaccine. Study observations and caveats: Authors suggested few new T cells are recruited by each seasonal influenza vaccination.

TCRdb reprocessed the RT-PCR reads with MiXCR, giving one entry per CDR3 protein. In the table there are approximately 700,000 distinct CDR3 sequences, 15% to 18% of which are singletons. With regard to this clonotype: Its cognate antigen is unknown.

This CDR3 is built from 15 residues. V was cut by 2 bases and J by 4 bases, with 11 bases left in between. Sample: PBMCs from blood, taken 11 to 12 days after vaccination. The sequence came from a man aged 50 to 60 who received an inactivated influenza vaccine. The chain joins TRBV12-3 or TRBV12-4 to TRBJ2-2; D is unresolved. Here the CDR3 reads CASSLSSAPTGELFF. In nucleotides, the CDR3 is TGTGCCAGCAGTTTAAGCAGCGCCCCCACCGGGGAGCTGTTTTTT.